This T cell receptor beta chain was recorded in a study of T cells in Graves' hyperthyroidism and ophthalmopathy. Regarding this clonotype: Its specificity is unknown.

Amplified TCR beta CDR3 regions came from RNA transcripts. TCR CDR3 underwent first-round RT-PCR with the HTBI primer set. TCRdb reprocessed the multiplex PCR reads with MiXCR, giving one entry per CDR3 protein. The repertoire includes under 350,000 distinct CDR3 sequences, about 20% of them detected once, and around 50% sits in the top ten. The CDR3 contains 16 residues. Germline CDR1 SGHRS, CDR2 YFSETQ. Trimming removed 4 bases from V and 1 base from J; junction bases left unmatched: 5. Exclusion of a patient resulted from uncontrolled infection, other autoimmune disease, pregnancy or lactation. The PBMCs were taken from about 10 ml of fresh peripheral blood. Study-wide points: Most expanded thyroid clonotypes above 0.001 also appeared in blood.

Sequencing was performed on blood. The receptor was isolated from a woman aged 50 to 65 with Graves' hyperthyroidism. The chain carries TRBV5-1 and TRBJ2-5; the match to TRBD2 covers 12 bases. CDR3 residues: CASSVTSGSGQETQYF. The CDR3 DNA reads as TGCGCCAGCAGCGTGACTAGCGGGAGTGGCCAAGAGACCCAGTACTTC.